This T cell receptor beta chain was obtained from a study of response to subunit inactivated influenza vaccine. Study-level results: The authors suggested that every seasonal influenza vaccination recruits few new T cells.

The CDR3 covers 16 residues. With 1 base removed from V and 0 bases from J, the gap between germline ends came to 10 bases. The V gene's germline CDR1 is MGHRA and CDR2 YSYEKL. A single record per CDR3 protein comes from TCRdb applying MiXCR to the RT-PCR reads. The repertoire includes some 480,000 distinct CDR3 sequences, approximately 9.9% of them detected once, and approximately 12% sits in the top ten. To note about this clonotype: As yet, its antigen is unknown.

The origin of this receptor is a man in his fifties or sixties who received an inactivated influenza vaccine. Specimen: PBMCs from blood, collected roughly 45 days after vaccination. This chain links TRBV4-1 with TRBJ2-4; D is uncertain. The CDR3 DNA sequence: TGCGCCAGCAGCCAAGTTGGGCCTTTAGCCAAAAACATTCAGTACTTC. As protein: CASSQVGPLAKNIQYF.